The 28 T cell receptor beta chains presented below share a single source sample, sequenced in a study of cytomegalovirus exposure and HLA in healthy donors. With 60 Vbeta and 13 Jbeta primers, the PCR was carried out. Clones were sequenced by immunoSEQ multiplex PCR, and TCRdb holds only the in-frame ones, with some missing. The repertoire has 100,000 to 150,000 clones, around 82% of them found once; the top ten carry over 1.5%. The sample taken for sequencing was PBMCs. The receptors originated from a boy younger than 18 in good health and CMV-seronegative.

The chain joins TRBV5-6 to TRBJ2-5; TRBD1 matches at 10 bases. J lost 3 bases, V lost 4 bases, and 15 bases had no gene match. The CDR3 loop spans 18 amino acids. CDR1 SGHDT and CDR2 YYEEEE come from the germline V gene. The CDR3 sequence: CASSRGDRGCFSEETQYF. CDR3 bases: TGTGCCAGCAGCCGCGGGGACAGGGGATGTTTTTCCGAAGAGACCCAGTACTTC.

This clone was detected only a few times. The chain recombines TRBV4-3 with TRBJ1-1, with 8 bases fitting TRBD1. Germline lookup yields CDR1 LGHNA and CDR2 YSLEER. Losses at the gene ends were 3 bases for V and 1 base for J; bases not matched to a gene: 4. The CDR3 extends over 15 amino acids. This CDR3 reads CASSQRDRGNTEAFF. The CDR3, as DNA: TGCGCCAGCAGCCAGCGTGACAGGGGGAACACTGAAGCTTTCTTT.

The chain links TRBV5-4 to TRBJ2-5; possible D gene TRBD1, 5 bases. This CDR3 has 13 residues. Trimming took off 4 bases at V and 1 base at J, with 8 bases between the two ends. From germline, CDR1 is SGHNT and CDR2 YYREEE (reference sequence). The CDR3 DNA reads TGTGCCAGCAGCGACCAGGGCCAAGAGACCCAGTACTTC. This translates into CASSDQGQETQYF.

The CDR3 loop reads CASSQERGGYGYTF. The CDR3, as DNA: TGCGCCAGCAGCCAAGAAAGGGGGGGCTATGGCTACACCTTC. The chain has TRBV4-3 and TRBJ1-2, with D possibly TRBD1 on 6 matching bases. The CDR3 has 14 amino acids. The germline V gene has CDR1 LGHNA and CDR2 YSLEER. V lost 0 bases and J lost 4, with 9 bases in between.

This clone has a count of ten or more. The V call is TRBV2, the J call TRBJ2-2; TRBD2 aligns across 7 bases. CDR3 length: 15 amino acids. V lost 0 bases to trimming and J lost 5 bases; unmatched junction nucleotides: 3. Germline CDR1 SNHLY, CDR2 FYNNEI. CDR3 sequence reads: CASSEAGGPTGELFF. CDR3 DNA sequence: TGTGCCAGCAGTGAAGCGGGAGGGCCGACCGGGGAGCTGTTTTTT. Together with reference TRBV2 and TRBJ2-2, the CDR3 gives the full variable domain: EPEVTQTPSHQVTQMGQEVILRCVPISNHLYFYWYRQILGQKVEFLVSFYNNEISEKSEIFDDQFSVERPDGSNFTLKIRSTKLEDSAMYFCASSEAGGPTGELFFGEGSRLTVL.

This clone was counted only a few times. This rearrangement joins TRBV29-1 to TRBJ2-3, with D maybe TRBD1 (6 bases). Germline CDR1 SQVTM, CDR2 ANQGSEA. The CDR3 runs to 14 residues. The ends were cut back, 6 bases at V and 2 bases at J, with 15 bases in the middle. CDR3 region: CSVPGQLLTDTQYF. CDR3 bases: TGCAGCGTGCCCGGACAGCTCCTCACAGATACGCAGTATTTT.

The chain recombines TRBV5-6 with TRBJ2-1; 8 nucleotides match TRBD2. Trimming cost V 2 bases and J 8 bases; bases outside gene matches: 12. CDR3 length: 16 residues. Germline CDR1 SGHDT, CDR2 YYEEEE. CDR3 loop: CASSFAGLALRDEQFF. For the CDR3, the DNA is TGTGCCAGCAGCTTTGCCGGACTAGCATTAAGGGATGAGCAGTTCTTC.

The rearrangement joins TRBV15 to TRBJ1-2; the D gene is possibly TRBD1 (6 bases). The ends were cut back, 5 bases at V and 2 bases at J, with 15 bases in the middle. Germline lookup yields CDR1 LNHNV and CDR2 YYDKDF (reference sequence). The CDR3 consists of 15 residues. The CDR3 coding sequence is TGTGCCACCAGCGCCGGGGACACTGTGAACTATGGCTACACCTTC. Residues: CATSAGDTVNYGYTF.

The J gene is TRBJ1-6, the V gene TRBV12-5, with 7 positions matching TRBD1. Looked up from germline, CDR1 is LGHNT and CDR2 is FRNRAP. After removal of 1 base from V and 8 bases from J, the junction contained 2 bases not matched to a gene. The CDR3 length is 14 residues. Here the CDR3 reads CASGLGGTDSPLHF. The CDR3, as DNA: TGTGCTAGTGGTTTGGGAGGGACAGATTCACCCCTCCACTTT.

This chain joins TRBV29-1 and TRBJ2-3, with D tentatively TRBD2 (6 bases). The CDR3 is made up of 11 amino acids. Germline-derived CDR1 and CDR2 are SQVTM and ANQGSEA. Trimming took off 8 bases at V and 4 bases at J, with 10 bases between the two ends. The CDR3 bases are TGCAGCTGGCGGGGCGCAGATACGCAGTATTTT. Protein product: CSWRGADTQYF.

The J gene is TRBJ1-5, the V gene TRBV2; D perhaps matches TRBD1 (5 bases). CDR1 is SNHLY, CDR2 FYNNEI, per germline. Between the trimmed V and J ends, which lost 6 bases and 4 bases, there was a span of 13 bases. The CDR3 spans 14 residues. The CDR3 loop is CASSYRQLNQPQHF. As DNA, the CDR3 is TGTGCCAGCAGCTACAGACAGTTAAATCAGCCCCAGCATTTT.

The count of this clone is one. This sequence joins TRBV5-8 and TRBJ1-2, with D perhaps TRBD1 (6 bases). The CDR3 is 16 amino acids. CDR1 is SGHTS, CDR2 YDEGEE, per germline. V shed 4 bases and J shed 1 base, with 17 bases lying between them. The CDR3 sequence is CASSPSAGVGNYGYTF. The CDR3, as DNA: TGTGCCAGCAGCCCCTCCGCAGGGGTGGGTAACTATGGCTACACCTTC. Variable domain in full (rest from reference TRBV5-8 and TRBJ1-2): EAGVTQSPTHLIKTRGQQATLRCSPISGHTSVYWYQQALGLGLQFLLWYDEGEERNRGNFPPRFSGRQFPNYSSELNVNALELEDSALYLCASSPSAGVGNYGYTFGSGTRLTVV.

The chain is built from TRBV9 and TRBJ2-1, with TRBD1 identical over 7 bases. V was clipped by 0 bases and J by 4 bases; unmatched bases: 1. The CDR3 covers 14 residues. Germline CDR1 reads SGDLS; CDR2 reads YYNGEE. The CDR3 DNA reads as TGTGCCAGCAGCGTAGGACAGGGATACAATGAGCAGTTCTTC. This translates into CASSVGQGYNEQFF.

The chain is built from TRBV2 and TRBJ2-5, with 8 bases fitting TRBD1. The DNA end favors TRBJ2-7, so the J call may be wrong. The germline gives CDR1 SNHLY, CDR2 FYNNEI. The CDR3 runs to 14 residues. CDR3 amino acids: CASADRDLPYEQYF. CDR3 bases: TGTGCCAGTGCGGACAGGGACCTTCCCTACGAGCAGTACTTC.

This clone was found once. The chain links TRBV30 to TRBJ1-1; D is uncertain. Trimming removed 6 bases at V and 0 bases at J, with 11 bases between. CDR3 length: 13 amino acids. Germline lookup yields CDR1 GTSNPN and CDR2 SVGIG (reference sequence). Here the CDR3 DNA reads TGTGCCTGCTTTAAGGAGTTGAACACTGAAGCTTTCTTT. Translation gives CACFKELNTEAFF.

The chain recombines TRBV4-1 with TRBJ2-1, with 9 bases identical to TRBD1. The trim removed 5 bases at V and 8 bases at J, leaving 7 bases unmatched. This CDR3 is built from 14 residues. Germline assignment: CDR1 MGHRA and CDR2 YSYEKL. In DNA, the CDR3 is TGCGCCAGCAGCGTCAGACAGGGGGTCGATGAGCAGTTCTTC. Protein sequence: CASSVRQGVDEQFF.

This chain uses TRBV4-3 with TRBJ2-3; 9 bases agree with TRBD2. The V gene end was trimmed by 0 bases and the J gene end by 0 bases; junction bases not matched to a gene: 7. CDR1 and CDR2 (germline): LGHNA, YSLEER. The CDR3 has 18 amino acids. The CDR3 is CASSQDAASGVSTDTQYF. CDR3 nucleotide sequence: TGCGCCAGCAGCCAAGACGCGGCTAGCGGGGTTAGCACAGATACGCAGTATTTT.

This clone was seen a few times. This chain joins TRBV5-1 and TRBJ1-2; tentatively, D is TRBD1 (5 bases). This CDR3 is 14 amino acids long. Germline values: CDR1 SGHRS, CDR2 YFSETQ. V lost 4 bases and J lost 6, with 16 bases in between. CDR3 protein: CASSQTTGPNGYTF. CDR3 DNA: TGCGCCAGCAGCCAGACAACAGGACCCAATGGCTACACCTTC. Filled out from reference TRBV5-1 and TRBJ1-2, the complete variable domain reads KAGVTQTPRYLIKTRGQQVTLSCSPISGHRSVSWYQQTPGQGLQFLFEYFSETQRNKGNFPGRFSGRQFSNSRSEMNVSTLELGDSALYLCASSQTTGPNGYTFGSGTRLTVV.

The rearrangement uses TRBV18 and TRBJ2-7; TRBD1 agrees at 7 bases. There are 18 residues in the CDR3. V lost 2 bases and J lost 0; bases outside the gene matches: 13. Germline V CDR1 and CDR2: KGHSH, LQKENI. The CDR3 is CASSPSDRELRSSYEQYF. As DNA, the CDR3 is TGTGCCAGCTCACCATCCGACAGGGAGCTTAGGAGCTCCTACGAGCAGTACTTC.

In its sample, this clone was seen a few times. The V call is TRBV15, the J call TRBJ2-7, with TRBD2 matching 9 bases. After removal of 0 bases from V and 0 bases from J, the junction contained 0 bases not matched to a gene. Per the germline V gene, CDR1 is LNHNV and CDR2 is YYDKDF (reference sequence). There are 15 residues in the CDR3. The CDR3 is CATSRETSGSYEQYF. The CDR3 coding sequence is TGTGCCACCAGCAGAGAGACTAGCGGCTCCTACGAGCAGTACTTC.

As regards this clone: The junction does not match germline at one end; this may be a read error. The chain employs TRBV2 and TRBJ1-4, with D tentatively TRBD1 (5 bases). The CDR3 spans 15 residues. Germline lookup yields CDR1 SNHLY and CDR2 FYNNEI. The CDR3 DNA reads TGTGCCAGCAGTGAGGTGGCAGGGAATAATAAAAAACTGTTTTTT. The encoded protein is CASSEVAGNNKKLFF. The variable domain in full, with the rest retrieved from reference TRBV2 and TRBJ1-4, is EPEVTQTPSHQVTQMGQEVILRCVPISNHLYFYWYRQILGQKVEFLVSFYNNEISEKSEIFDDQFSVERPDGSNFTLKIRSTKLEDSAMYFCASSEVAGNNKKLFFGSGTQLSVL.

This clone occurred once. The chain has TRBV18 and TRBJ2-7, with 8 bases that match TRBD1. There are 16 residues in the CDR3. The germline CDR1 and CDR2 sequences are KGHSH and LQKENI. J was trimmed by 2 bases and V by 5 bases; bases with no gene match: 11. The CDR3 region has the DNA TGTGCCAGCTCATCCTCAGGGGGCGGCCGGACCTACGAGCAGTACTTC. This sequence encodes CASSSSGGGRTYEQYF.

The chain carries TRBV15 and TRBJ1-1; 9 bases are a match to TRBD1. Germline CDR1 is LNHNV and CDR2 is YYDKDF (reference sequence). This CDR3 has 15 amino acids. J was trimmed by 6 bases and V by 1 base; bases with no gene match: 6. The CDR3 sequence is CATSRGGTGYPEAFF. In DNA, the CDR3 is TGTGCCACCAGCAGAGGCGGGACAGGGTATCCTGAAGCTTTCTTT.

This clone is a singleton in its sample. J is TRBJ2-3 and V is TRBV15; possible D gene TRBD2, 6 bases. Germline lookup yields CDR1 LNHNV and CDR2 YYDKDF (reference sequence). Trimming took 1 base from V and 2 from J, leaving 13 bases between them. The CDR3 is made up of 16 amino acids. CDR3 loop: CATSRGVAANTDTQYF. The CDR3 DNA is TGTGCCACCAGCAGAGGGGTAGCGGCAAACACAGATACGCAGTATTTT.

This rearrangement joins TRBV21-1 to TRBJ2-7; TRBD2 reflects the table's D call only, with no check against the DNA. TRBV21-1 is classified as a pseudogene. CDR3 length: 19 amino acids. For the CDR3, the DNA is TGTGCCAGCAGCAAAGGGCAGGGGATCCTAGCGGGGGGTCGGTACGAGCAGTACTTC. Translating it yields CASSKGQGILAGGRYEQYF.

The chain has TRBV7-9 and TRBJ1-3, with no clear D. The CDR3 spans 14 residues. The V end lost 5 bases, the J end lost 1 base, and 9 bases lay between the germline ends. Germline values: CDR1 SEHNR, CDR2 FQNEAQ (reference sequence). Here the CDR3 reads CASSPRGSGNTIYF. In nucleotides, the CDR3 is TGTGCCAGCAGCCCACGCGGGTCTGGAAACACCATATATTTT.

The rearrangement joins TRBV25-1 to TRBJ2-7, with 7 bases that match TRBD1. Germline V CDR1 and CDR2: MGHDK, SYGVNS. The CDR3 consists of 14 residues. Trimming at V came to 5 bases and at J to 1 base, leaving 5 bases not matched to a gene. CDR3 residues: CASSYTTGSYEQYF. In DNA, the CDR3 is TGTGCCAGCAGTTACACGACAGGGTCCTACGAGCAGTACTTC.

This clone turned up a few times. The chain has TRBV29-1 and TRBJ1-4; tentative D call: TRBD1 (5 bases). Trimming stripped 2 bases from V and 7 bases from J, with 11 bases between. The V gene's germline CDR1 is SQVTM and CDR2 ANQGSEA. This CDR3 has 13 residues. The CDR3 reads CSVEPGVGEKLFF. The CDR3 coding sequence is TGCAGCGTTGAACCGGGGGTTGGTGAAAAACTGTTTTTT.